This TCR beta chain emerged from a study of blood T cell repertoires in COVID-19. Study overall: The United States, Italy and Spain supplied acute and convalescent COVID-19 samples. PBMCs, B-cell-depleted T cells, or T cells were the source of the cDNA or gDNA that made up the material.

The V end lost 5 bases, the J end lost 8 bases, and 12 bases lay between the germline ends. The CDR3 totals 12 residues. In the original processing: Reference gene primers were amplified, and this amplification served to estimate nucleated cell counts. This table comes from immunoSEQ multiplex PCR, and its TCRdb copy is limited to in-frame clones, with some not included. Clone size and V and J calls were adopted from that table, with D and trimming inferred from the DNA. The repertoire includes some 97,000 clones, roughly nine tenths of them detected once, and about 0.89% sits in the top ten. This clonotype originated in a man in his sixties with acute or convalescent COVID-19. The gene calls are TRBV12-3 or TRBV12-4 and TRBJ1-2; no firm D call. Sample: peripheral blood. The CDR3: CASSASTRGYTF. The DNA of the CDR3 is TGTGCCAGCAGTGCTTCGACTCGCGGCTACACCTTC.